The 10 T cell receptor beta chains below come from one sample, sequenced in a study of blood T cells in healthy people across ages (dated by TCRdb to the mid-2010s). The library was prepared using 5' RACE. The listed sequencing device is Illumina HiSeq 2500. A second roughly 6 to 11 cycle PCR used a sample-barcoded 5' primer and a J-beta primer mix. TCRdb's own reprocessing of the public reads used fastp at Q25 and MiXCR and kept productive beta chains. Merged by CDR3 protein, the rows form single entries marked with the most common genes and DNA. Present in this sample are around 1,700,000 distinct CDR3 sequences, roughly 27% of which were seen just once. Around 7.7% of the sample is in the top ten clones. The sample was blood. The receptors derive from a woman between 25 and 40 years old in good health.

This clonotype was counted at least ten times. V gene TRBV7-2 combines with J gene TRBJ2-3; D perhaps matches TRBD1 (5 bases). CDR3 size: 13 residues. Trimming pared 2 bases from V and 6 bases from J, leaving 9 bases between. CDR1 SGHTA and CDR2 FQGNSA come from the germline V gene. The CDR3: CASSLQGLDTQYF. The CDR3 DNA follows: TGTGCCAGCAGCTTACAGGGTCTGGATACGCAGTATTTT.

Details on this clonotype: A much more abundant neighbour one base away suggests this may be a read error. J is TRBJ2-7 and V is TRBV29-1; D is perhaps TRBD2 (6 bases). This CDR3 has 12 residues. Germline-derived CDR1 and CDR2 are SQVTM and ANQGSEA. Trimming stripped 3 bases from V and 2 bases from J, with 8 bases between. The CDR3 sequence is CSVEEGTYEQYF. Here the CDR3 DNA reads TGCAGCGTTGAGGAGGGAACCTACGAGCAGTACTTC.

A word on this clonotype: This may be a read error, as it is one base from a much larger clone. The chain uses TRBV12-3 or TRBV12-4 and TRBJ2-1; weak D call: TRBD2 (5 bases). V shed 7 bases and J shed 13 bases, with 20 bases lying between them. The CDR3 length is 13 residues. DNA of the CDR3: TGTGCCAGCAACCTGGGGTCTGGGGAGACCCAGTTCTTC. This gives the protein CASNLGSGETQFF.

The chain employs TRBV6-6 and TRBJ1-2; D is perhaps TRBD1 (6 bases). The CDR3 consists of 14 residues. CDR1 MNHNY and CDR2 SVGAGI come from the germline V gene (reference sequence). V was clipped by 2 bases and J by 6 bases, with 13 bases between them. CDR3: CASSYAGTKDGYTF. The CDR3, as DNA: TGTGCCAGCAGTTACGCCGGGACAAAGGATGGCTACACCTTC.

A word on this clonotype: Its ends do not fully match the called genes, so a read error is possible. The genes are TRBV9 and TRBJ2-7; 7 nucleotides agree with TRBD1. Germline CDR1 and CDR2: SGDLS and YYNGEE. The CDR3 totals 14 residues. CDR3 coding DNA: TGTGCCAGCAGCGCGGGACAGAGCTCCTACGGGCAGTACTTC. It codes for CASSAGQSSYGQYF.

The chain combines TRBV13 with TRBJ2-7; 8 positions match TRBD1. Germline V gene data show CDR1 as PRHDT and CDR2 as FYEKMQ (reference sequence). This CDR3 is built from 14 residues. J was trimmed by 7 bases and V by 3 bases; bases with no gene match: 8. The CDR3 protein is CASSFWTGFNEQYF. The CDR3, as DNA: TGTGCCAGCAGCTTCTGGACAGGGTTCAATGAGCAGTACTTC.

The V gene is TRBV6-5, the J gene TRBJ1-2, with D unresolved. CDR3 length: 14 residues. V gave up 5 bases and J gave up 0 bases, with 10 bases separating them. The V gene's germline CDR1 is MNHEY and CDR2 SVGAGI. The CDR3 nucleotides are TGTGCCAGCAGTGCCTCCAGAGCTAACTATGGCTACACCTTC. Residues: CASSASRANYGYTF.

This clonotype was observed at least ten times. V is TRBV12-3 or TRBV12-4 and J is TRBJ2-1; tentative D call: TRBD1 (6 bases). This CDR3 region has 15 residues. Trimming pared 3 bases from V and 5 bases from J, leaving 14 bases between. CDR3: CASSFAGTRDNEQFF. The CDR3 DNA follows: TGTGCCAGCAGTTTTGCCGGGACAAGAGACAATGAGCAGTTCTTC.

In this sample, this clonotype turned up a few times. This rearrangement joins TRBV20-1 to TRBJ2-3; D not certain. The germline V gene has CDR1 DFQATT and CDR2 SNEGSKA (reference sequence). V was cut by 3 bases and J by 1 base, with 11 bases left in between. The CDR3 consists of 14 residues. In DNA, the CDR3 is TGCAGTGCTAGGGCCGTAGCTGGCACAGATACGCAGTATTTT. Its translation: CSARAVAGTDTQYF.

This chain joins TRBV12-3 or TRBV12-4 and TRBJ2-3, with D possibly called TRBD1 or TRBD2 (5 bases each). Trimming removed 4 bases from V and 8 bases from J, with 13 bases in between. The CDR3 spans 13 residues. CDR3 sequence: CASSSMGPVTQYF. In nucleotides, the CDR3 is TGTGCCAGCAGTTCAATGGGACCAGTTACGCAGTATTTT.